These T cell receptor beta chains were read from a single sample in a study of identical twins. In TCRdb, the 5' RACE reads were re-called with MiXCR into one record per CDR3 protein. Found here are 600,000 to 850,000 distinct CDR3 sequences, 15% to 20% of them singletons; the top ten hold around 14%. Separately, the same data were catalogued under a study of T cells expressing NK-cell markers.

Sequencing was done on a sample of PBMCs. Every receptor here comes from a woman under 30 in good health. CDR3s include the opening cysteine and the closing phenylalanine or tryptophan. The D gene is left open where the match is weak. Where a row states a size, it is once, few, many or the class of an expanded clone; other rows omit it.

j_call: TRBJ2-1
v_call: TRBV5-5
clone_size: -
d_call: -
cdr3_aa: CASSPVVLPGEGNEQFF
cdr3_nt: TGTGCCAGCAGCCCAGTAGTATTACCGGGAGAAGGCAATGAGCAGTTCTTC

j_call: TRBJ2-1
v_call: TRBV3-1
clone_size: -
d_call: -
cdr3_aa: CASSQDIGGPTF
cdr3_nt: TGTGCCAGCAGCCAAGATATAGGAGGCCCAACCTTC

j_call: TRBJ2-7
v_call: TRBV15
clone_size: -
d_call: -
cdr3_aa: CATSRDASRSYEQYF
cdr3_nt: TGTGCCACCAGCAGAGATGCTTCGCGGTCCTACGAGCAGTACTTC

j_call: TRBJ2-2
v_call: TRBV5-1
clone_size: -
d_call: -
cdr3_aa: CASSLEGLHTGELFF
cdr3_nt: TGCGCCAGCAGCTTGGAGGGACTTCACACCGGGGAGCTGTTTTTT

j_call: TRBJ2-3
v_call: TRBV12-3/TRBV12-4
clone_size: -
d_call: -
cdr3_aa: CASSYGGHTDTQYF
cdr3_nt: TGTGCCAGCAGCTACGGGGGTCACACAGATACGCAGTATTTT

j_call: TRBJ1-1
v_call: TRBV15
clone_size: many
d_call: -
cdr3_aa: CATSRETNTEAFF
cdr3_nt: TGTGCCACCAGCAGAGAGACTAACACTGAAGCTTTCTTT

j_call: TRBJ1-5
v_call: TRBV6-1
clone_size: few
d_call: -
cdr3_aa: CASSPQGTHQPQHF
cdr3_nt: TGTGCCAGCAGCCCACAAGGAACCCATCAGCCCCAGCATTTT

j_call: TRBJ2-1
v_call: TRBV12-3/TRBV12-4
clone_size: few
d_call: -
cdr3_aa: CASSAPRVLTYNEQFF
cdr3_nt: TGTGCCAGCAGTGCTCCTAGGGTGTTGACCTACAATGAGCAGTTCTTC

j_call: TRBJ1-5
v_call: TRBV7-9
clone_size: few
d_call: TRBD1
cdr3_aa: CASSLGGGGDQPQHF
cdr3_nt: TGTGCCAGCAGCTTAGGAGGAGGGGGCGATCAGCCCCAGCATTTT

j_call: TRBJ2-7
v_call: TRBV18
clone_size: -
d_call: -
cdr3_aa: CASSQTQGQVEQYF
cdr3_nt: TGTGCCAGCTCACAGACACAGGGTCAAGTCGAGCAGTACTTC

j_call: TRBJ1-1
v_call: TRBV20-1
clone_size: few
d_call: -
cdr3_aa: CSARVTVNTEAFF
cdr3_nt: TGCAGTGCTAGAGTGACAGTGAACACTGAAGCTTTCTTT

j_call: TRBJ2-2
v_call: TRBV7-6
clone_size: few
d_call: TRBD2
cdr3_aa: CASSLESGANTGELFF
cdr3_nt: TGTGCCAGCAGCTTAGAGAGCGGGGCGAACACCGGGGAGCTGTTTTTT

j_call: TRBJ1-1
v_call: TRBV20-1
clone_size: -
d_call: -
cdr3_aa: CTAELNTEAFF
cdr3_nt: TGCACTGCCGAATTGAACACTGAAGCTTTCTTT

j_call: TRBJ2-5
v_call: TRBV12-5
clone_size: -
d_call: -
cdr3_aa: CASGLRETQYF
cdr3_nt: TGTGCTAGTGGTTTGAGAGAGACCCAGTACTTC

j_call: TRBJ2-3
v_call: TRBV6-1
clone_size: -
d_call: -
cdr3_aa: CASRTLRLTDTQYF
cdr3_nt: TGTGCCAGCAGAACTCTTCGACTCACAGATACGCAGTATTTT

j_call: TRBJ1-6
v_call: TRBV9
clone_size: -
d_call: -
cdr3_aa: CASSKGGAPANSPLHF
cdr3_nt: TGTGCCAGCAGCAAAGGGGGGGCCCCGGCCAATTCACCCCTCCACTTT

j_call: TRBJ2-1
v_call: TRBV7-2
clone_size: many
d_call: -
cdr3_aa: CASSSRSYNEQFF
cdr3_nt: TGTGCCAGCAGCTCCCGCAGCTACAATGAGCAGTTCTTC

j_call: TRBJ2-7
v_call: TRBV10-1
clone_size: -
d_call: -
cdr3_aa: CASRWERSYEQYF
cdr3_nt: TGCGCCAGTAGATGGGAACGGTCCTACGAGCAGTACTTC

j_call: TRBJ2-6
v_call: TRBV28
clone_size: -
d_call: TRBD2
cdr3_aa: CASSLAGGAGANVLTF
cdr3_nt: TGTGCCAGCAGTTTAGCGGGGGGCGCTGGGGCCAACGTCCTGACTTTC

j_call: TRBJ2-1
v_call: TRBV5-1
clone_size: few
d_call: -
cdr3_aa: CASSSGWTSYNEQFF
cdr3_nt: TGCGCCAGCAGCTCTGGTTGGACGTCCTACAATGAGCAGTTCTTC

j_call: TRBJ2-3
v_call: TRBV6-2/TRBV6-3
clone_size: -
d_call: TRBD2
cdr3_aa: CASSYSAGASDTQYF
cdr3_nt: TGTGCCAGCAGTTACAGTGCGGGAGCGTCAGATACGCAGTATTTT

j_call: TRBJ2-3
v_call: TRBV12-3/TRBV12-4
clone_size: -
d_call: TRBD1
cdr3_aa: CASRTGTGRTDTQYF
cdr3_nt: TGTGCCAGCAGAACCGGGACAGGGCGGACAGATACGCAGTATTTT

j_call: TRBJ2-7
v_call: TRBV7-8
clone_size: -
d_call: -
cdr3_aa: CASSLARLGGNSYEQYF
cdr3_nt: TGTGCCAGCAGCTTAGCCCGCCTCGGGGGAAACTCCTACGAGCAGTACTTC

j_call: TRBJ2-5
v_call: TRBV4-2
clone_size: few
d_call: -
cdr3_aa: CASSQDQRETQYF
cdr3_nt: TGTGCCAGCAGCCAAGATCAGAGGGAGACCCAGTACTTC

j_call: TRBJ2-7
v_call: TRBV13
clone_size: -
d_call: -
cdr3_aa: CASSYRQAYEQYF
cdr3_nt: TGTGCCAGCAGCTACAGACAAGCCTACGAGCAGTACTTC

j_call: TRBJ2-1
v_call: TRBV9
clone_size: -
d_call: TRBD1
cdr3_aa: CASSASLRDRGHEQFF
cdr3_nt: TGTGCCAGCAGCGCTAGTCTCCGGGACAGGGGGCATGAGCAGTTCTTC

j_call: TRBJ2-2
v_call: TRBV5-4
clone_size: few
d_call: -
cdr3_aa: CASSNITNTGELFF
cdr3_nt: TGTGCCAGCAGTAACATAACGAACACCGGGGAGCTGTTTTTT

j_call: TRBJ1-2
v_call: TRBV12-3/TRBV12-4
clone_size: -
d_call: TRBD1
cdr3_aa: CASSRGTAVYGYTF
cdr3_nt: TGTGCCAGCAGTCGTGGGACAGCTGTCTATGGCTACACCTTC

j_call: TRBJ2-7
v_call: TRBV27
clone_size: few
d_call: -
cdr3_aa: CASAIQQRYEQYF
cdr3_nt: TGTGCCAGCGCCATTCAACAAAGGTACGAGCAGTACTTC

j_call: TRBJ2-3
v_call: TRBV27
clone_size: -
d_call: -
cdr3_aa: CARVKANTDTQYF
cdr3_nt: TGTGCCAGGGTAAAAGCCAACACAGATACGCAGTATTTT

j_call: TRBJ2-1
v_call: TRBV6-2/TRBV6-3
clone_size: -
d_call: TRBD2
cdr3_aa: CASSYSTGGGQFF
cdr3_nt: TGTGCCAGCAGTTACTCGACGGGGGGGGGACAGTTCTTC

j_call: TRBJ1-1
v_call: TRBV3-1
clone_size: many
d_call: -
cdr3_aa: CASRPSEANTEAFF
cdr3_nt: TGTGCCAGCAGGCCCTCAGAGGCGAACACTGAAGCTTTCTTT

j_call: TRBJ2-7
v_call: TRBV6-1
clone_size: few
d_call: -
cdr3_aa: CASTQPGDRDEQYF
cdr3_nt: TGTGCCAGCACCCAACCGGGGGATAGAGACGAGCAGTACTTC

j_call: TRBJ2-5
v_call: TRBV25-1
clone_size: few
d_call: TRBD2
cdr3_aa: CASSESQGGRETQYF
cdr3_nt: TGTGCCAGCAGTGAATCTCAGGGAGGGCGAGAGACCCAGTACTTC

j_call: TRBJ2-3
v_call: TRBV29-1
clone_size: few
d_call: -
cdr3_aa: CSSGGDTQYF
cdr3_nt: TGCAGCTCCGGAGGAGATACGCAGTATTTT

j_call: TRBJ1-6
v_call: TRBV3-1
clone_size: -
d_call: TRBD1
cdr3_aa: CASGPFRGPNSPLHF
cdr3_nt: TGTGCCAGCGGTCCGTTTAGGGGGCCCAATTCACCCCTCCACTTT

j_call: TRBJ2-5
v_call: TRBV9
clone_size: -
d_call: TRBD1
cdr3_aa: CASSPGQGERTQYF
cdr3_nt: TGTGCCAGCAGCCCAGGACAGGGGGAAAGGACCCAGTACTTC

j_call: TRBJ2-1
v_call: TRBV18
clone_size: -
d_call: TRBD2
cdr3_aa: CASTSRRSRDYTGYEQFF
cdr3_nt: TGTGCCAGCACTAGCCGCCGATCCCGGGACTATACCGGTTATGAGCAGTTCTTC

j_call: TRBJ2-6
v_call: TRBV29-1
clone_size: -
d_call: -
cdr3_aa: CSVEERYGTPGANVLTF
cdr3_nt: TGCAGCGTTGAAGAACGCTACGGCACCCCTGGGGCCAACGTCCTGACTTTC

j_call: TRBJ1-6
v_call: TRBV20-1
clone_size: -
d_call: TRBD1
cdr3_aa: CSAGQALLNSPLHF
cdr3_nt: TGCAGTGCCGGACAGGCATTGTTGAATTCACCCCTCCACTTT

j_call: TRBJ2-1
v_call: TRBV7-2
clone_size: few
d_call: -
cdr3_aa: CASSPPPAQGNEQFF
cdr3_nt: TGTGCCAGCAGCCCGCCCCCCGCCCAGGGGAATGAGCAGTTCTTC

j_call: TRBJ2-7
v_call: TRBV10-1
clone_size: many
d_call: TRBD1
cdr3_aa: CASSARGTTYEQYF
cdr3_nt: TGCGCCAGCAGTGCCAGGGGGACCACCTACGAGCAGTACTTC

j_call: TRBJ2-5
v_call: TRBV4-1
clone_size: -
d_call: -
cdr3_aa: CASSPEIIGRETQYF
cdr3_nt: TGCGCCAGCAGCCCTGAAATAATAGGAAGAGAGACCCAGTACTTC

j_call: TRBJ2-7
v_call: TRBV10-3
clone_size: -
d_call: TRBD2
cdr3_aa: CATGGTSGTYEQYF
cdr3_nt: TGTGCCACCGGAGGGACTAGCGGGACCTACGAGCAGTACTTC

j_call: TRBJ2-1
v_call: TRBV12-3/TRBV12-4
clone_size: many
d_call: -
cdr3_aa: CASSFTGTHGEQFF
cdr3_nt: TGTGCCAGCAGTTTTACAGGGACTCACGGTGAGCAGTTCTTC

j_call: TRBJ2-7
v_call: TRBV6-6
clone_size: -
d_call: -
cdr3_aa: CASSSNLLYEQYF
cdr3_nt: TGTGCCAGCAGTTCAAACCTCCTCTACGAGCAGTACTTC

j_call: TRBJ2-1
v_call: TRBV18
clone_size: few
d_call: TRBD1
cdr3_aa: CASSPLGRGLNEQFF
cdr3_nt: TGTGCCAGCTCACCACTTGGCAGGGGGCTCAATGAGCAGTTCTTC